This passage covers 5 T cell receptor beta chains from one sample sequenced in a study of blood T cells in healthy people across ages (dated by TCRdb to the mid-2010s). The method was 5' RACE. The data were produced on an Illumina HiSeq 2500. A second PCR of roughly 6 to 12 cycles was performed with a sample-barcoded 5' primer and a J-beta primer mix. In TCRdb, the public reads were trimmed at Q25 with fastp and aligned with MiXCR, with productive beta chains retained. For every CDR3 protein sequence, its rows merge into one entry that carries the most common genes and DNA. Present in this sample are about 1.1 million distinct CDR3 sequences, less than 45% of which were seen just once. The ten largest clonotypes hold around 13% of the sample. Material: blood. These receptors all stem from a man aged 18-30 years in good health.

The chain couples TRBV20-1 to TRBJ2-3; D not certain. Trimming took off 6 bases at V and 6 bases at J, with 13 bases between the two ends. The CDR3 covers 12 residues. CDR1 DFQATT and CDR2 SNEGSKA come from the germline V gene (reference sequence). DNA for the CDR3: TGCAGTGCCGATAACCCCGGGGATACGCAGTATTTT. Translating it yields CSADNPGDTQYF.

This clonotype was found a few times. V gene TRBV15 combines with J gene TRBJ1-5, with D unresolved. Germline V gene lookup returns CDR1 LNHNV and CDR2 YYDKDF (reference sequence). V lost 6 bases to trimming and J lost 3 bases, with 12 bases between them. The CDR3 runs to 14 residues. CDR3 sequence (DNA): TGTGCCACCAGGGGAGGCTACTACAATCAGCCCCAGCATTTT. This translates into CATRGGYYNQPQHF.

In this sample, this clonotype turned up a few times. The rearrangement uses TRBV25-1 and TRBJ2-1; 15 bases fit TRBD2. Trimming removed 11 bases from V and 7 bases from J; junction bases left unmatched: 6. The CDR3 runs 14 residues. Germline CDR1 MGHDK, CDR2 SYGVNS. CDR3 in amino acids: CASGLAGGRNEQFF. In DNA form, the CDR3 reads TGTGCCTCCGGACTAGCGGGGGGGCGGAATGAGCAGTTCTTC.

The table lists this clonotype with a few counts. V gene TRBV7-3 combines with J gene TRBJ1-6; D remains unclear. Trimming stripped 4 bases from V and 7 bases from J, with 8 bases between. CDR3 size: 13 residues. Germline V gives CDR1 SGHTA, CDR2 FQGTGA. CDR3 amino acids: CASSSTANSPLHF. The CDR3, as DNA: TGTGCCAGCAGCTCCACGGCCAATTCACCCCTCCACTTT.

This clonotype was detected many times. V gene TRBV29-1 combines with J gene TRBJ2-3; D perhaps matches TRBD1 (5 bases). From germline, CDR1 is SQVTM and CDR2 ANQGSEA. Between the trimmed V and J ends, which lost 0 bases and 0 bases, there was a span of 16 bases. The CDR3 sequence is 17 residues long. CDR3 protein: CSVEESAGALSTDTQYF. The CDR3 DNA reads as TGCAGCGTTGAAGAGTCCGCTGGGGCTCTTAGCACAGATACGCAGTATTTT.